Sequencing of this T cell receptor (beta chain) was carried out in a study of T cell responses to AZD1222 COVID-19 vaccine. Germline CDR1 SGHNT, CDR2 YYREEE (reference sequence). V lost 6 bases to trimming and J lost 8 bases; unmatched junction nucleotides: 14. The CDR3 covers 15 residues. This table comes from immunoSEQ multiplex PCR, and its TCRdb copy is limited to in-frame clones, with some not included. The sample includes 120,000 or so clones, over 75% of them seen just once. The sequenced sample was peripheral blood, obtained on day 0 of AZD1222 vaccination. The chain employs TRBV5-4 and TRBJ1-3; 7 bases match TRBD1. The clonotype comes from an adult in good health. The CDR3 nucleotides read TGTGCCAGCACCACCACGGTGGCAGGGGGAGACACCATATATTTT. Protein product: CASTTTVAGGDTIYF.